The T cell receptor (beta chain) described here comes from a study of regulatory T cells. Germline V gene lookup returns CDR1 SGHAT and CDR2 FQNNGV. The CDR3 consists of 13 residues. Trimming cost V 0 bases and J 5 bases, with 8 bases left between them. CD4+ cells were sorted into CD25-high CD127-low regulatory cells and CD25-low CD127-high conventional cells. Primers: 52 TRBV forward and 13 TRBJ reverse. Sequenced by immunoSEQ multiplex PCR; TCRdb stores in-frame clones only, minus some. The sample yields under 30,000 clones, roughly 90% seen once. As concerns this clone: Its antigen is currently unknown.

The study, taken as a whole, reports: Hydrophobic residues at CDR3 positions 6 and 7 were enriched in conventional CD4+ T cells of CD3G-deficient patients.

The source is a child under 18 with CD3G deficiency. The source material was conventional CD4+ T cells sorted from blood. The chain uses TRBV11-2 and TRBJ2-7; D remains unclear. CDR3 sequence reads: CASSLDGLDEQYF. The CDR3 region has the DNA TGTGCCAGCAGCTTAGATGGCCTGGACGAGCAGTACTTC.